This TCR beta chain was sequenced in a study of CXCR3-negative and CXCR3-positive naive CD8 T cells. UMI-labeled TRB cDNA libraries were prepared by 5' RACE. TCRdb reprocessed the 5' RACE reads and stores each CDR3 protein as one record, lacking DNA. Listed are about 43,000 distinct CDR3 sequences; over 8.5% falls within the top ten. Study findings and constraints: Memory CD8+ cells showed much lower diversity, while both naive subsets were comparably high.

For this clonotype: As yet, its antigen is unknown.

CDR3 length: 16 residues. Germline V gives CDR1 SGHTA, CDR2 FQGTGA. V is TRBV7-3 and J is TRBJ2-5; TCRdb returns TRBD1, unconfirmable since there is no DNA. This TCR was recovered from a human donor in good health. Some clones in this sample may be carry-over from other donors' samples. The sequenced sample consisted of memory CD8+ T cells from blood. CDR3 region: CASSLTGWGGAETQYF.